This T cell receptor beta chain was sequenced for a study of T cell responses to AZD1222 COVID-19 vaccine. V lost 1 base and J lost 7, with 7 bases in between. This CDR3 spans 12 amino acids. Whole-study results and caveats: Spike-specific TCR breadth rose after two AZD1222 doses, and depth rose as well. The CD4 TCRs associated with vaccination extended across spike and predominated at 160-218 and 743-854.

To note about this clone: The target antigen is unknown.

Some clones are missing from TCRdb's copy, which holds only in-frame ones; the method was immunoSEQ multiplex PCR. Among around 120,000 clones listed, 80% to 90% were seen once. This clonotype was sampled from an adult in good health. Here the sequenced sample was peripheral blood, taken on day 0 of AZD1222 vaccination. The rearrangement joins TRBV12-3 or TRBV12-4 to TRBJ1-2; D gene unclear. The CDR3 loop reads CASSLVRSGYTF. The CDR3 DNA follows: TGTGCCAGCAGTTTAGTCAGGTCTGGCTACACCTTC.